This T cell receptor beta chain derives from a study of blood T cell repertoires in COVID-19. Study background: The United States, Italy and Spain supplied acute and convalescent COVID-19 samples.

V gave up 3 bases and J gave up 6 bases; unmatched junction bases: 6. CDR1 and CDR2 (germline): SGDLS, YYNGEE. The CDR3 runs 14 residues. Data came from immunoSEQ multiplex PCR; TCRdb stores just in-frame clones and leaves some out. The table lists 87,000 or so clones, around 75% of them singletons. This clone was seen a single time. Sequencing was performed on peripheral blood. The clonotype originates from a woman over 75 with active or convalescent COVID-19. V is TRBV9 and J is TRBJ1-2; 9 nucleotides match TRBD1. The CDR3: CASSGRDRVDGYTF. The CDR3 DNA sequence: TGTGCCAGCAGCGGCCGGGACAGGGTGGATGGCTACACCTTC.